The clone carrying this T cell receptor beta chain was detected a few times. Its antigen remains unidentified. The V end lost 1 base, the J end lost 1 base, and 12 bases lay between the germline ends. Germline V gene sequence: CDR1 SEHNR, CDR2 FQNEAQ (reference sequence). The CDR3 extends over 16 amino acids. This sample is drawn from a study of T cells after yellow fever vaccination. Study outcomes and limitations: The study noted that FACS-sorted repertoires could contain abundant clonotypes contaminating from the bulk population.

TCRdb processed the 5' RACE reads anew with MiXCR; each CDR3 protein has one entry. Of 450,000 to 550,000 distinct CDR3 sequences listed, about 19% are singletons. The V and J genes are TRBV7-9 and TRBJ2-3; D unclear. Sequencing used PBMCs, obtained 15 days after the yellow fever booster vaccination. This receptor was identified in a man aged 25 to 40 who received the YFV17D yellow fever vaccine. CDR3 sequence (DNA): TGTGCCAGCAGCTTAGGTTCCTCCAGAGGCACAGATACGCAGTATTTT. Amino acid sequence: CASSLGSSRGTDTQYF. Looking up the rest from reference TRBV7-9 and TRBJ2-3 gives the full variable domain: DTGVSQNPRHKITKRGQNVTFRCDPISEHNRLYWYRQTLGQGPEFLTYFQNEAQLEKSRLLSDRFSAERPKGSFSTLEIQRTEQGDSAMYLCASSLGSSRGTDTQYFGPGTRLTVL.